One and the same sample provided the 24 T cell receptor beta chains below, sequenced in a study of T cells of healthy individuals. Via MiXCR, TCRdb re-called the 5' RACE reads, giving one row per CDR3 protein. The sample carries about 100,000 distinct CDR3 sequences, 17% recorded once. These receptor sequences come from a human donor in good health.

This clonotype was picked up many times. J is TRBJ2-7 and V is TRBV19, with D perhaps given as TRBD1 or TRBD2 (6 bases each). This CDR3 is 16 amino acids long. Germline V gives CDR1 LNHDA, CDR2 SQIVND (reference sequence). V was shortened by 2 bases and J by 0 bases, with 14 bases between the two germline ends. CDR3 DNA sequence: TGTGCCAGTAGTATACGGGGGCAGGGGAGCTCCTACGAGCAGTACTTC. As protein: CASSIRGQGSSYEQYF.

This clonotype was counted many times. The chain employs TRBV11-2 and TRBJ2-5; no clear D. CDR1 is SGHAT and CDR2 is FQNNGV in the germline V gene. The CDR3 has 14 amino acids. Between the trimmed V and J ends, which lost 2 bases and 2 bases, there was a span of 9 bases. CDR3 nucleotides: TGTGCCAGCAGCTTATTCCGGCAGCAAGAGACCCAGTACTTC. Protein product: CASSLFRQQETQYF. The variable domain in full, completed from reference TRBV11-2 and TRBJ2-5, reads EAGVAQSPRYKIIEKRQSVAFWCNPISGHATLYWYQQILGQGPKLLIQFQNNGVVDDSQLPKDRFSAERLKGVDSTLKIQPAKLEDSAVYLCASSLFRQQETQYFGPGTRLLVL.

V and J are TRBV20-1 and TRBJ2-7, with D tentatively TRBD1 (6 bases). V lost 6 bases, J lost 2 bases, and 11 bases lay in between. CDR3 size: 12 residues. Per germline, CDR1 DFQATT and CDR2 SNEGSKA (reference sequence). This CDR3 reads CSATDRTYEQYF. The CDR3 nucleotides are TGCAGTGCGACGGACAGAACCTACGAGCAGTACTTC.

The chain carries TRBV20-1 and TRBJ2-7; 8 positions agree with TRBD1. Germline V gives CDR1 DFQATT, CDR2 SNEGSKA (reference sequence). This CDR3 comprises 15 residues. The ends lost 0 bases at V and 5 bases at J; junction bases unmatched: 9. The CDR3 protein is CSAREPTGDSNEQYF. In nucleotides, the CDR3 is TGCAGTGCTAGAGAGCCGACAGGGGATAGCAACGAGCAGTACTTC.

DNA for the CDR3: TGTGCCAGCAGTTTAGACAGGGGAAACGAGCAGTACTTC. It specifies CASSLDRGNEQYF. The gene calls are TRBV12-3 or TRBV12-4 and TRBJ2-7; 7 bases align to TRBD1. The CDR3 sequence is 13 residues long. J gave up 5 bases and V 1 base, and 2 bases lay outside the gene matches.

The genes are TRBV2 and TRBJ2-2, with 13 bases fitting TRBD2. Germline V gene sequence: CDR1 SNHLY, CDR2 FYNNEI. J gave up 4 bases and V 5 bases, and 4 bases lay outside the gene matches. The CDR3 totals 16 residues. The CDR3 loop is CASSLTSGGTTGELFF. DNA of the CDR3: TGTGCCAGCAGTTTGACTAGCGGGGGGACCACCGGGGAGCTGTTTTTT. The whole variable domain, remainder taken from reference TRBV2 and TRBJ2-2, is EPEVTQTPSHQVTQMGQEVILRCVPISNHLYFYWYRQILGQKVEFLVSFYNNEISEKSEIFDDQFSVERPDGSNFTLKIRSTKLEDSAMYFCASSLTSGGTTGELFFGEGSRLTVL.

This clonotype was detected a few times. The chain combines TRBV10-3 with TRBJ2-7; 7 bases map to TRBD1. CDR1 and CDR2 from the germline V gene are ENHRY and SYGVKD. The V segment lost 6 bases and the J segment 10 bases; nucleotides outside the gene matches: 9. The CDR3 extends over 12 amino acids. The CDR3 sequence: CAISLTGTEQYF. The CDR3 region has the DNA TGTGCCATCAGCCTTACCGGGACAGAACAGTACTTC.

This clonotype was counted between two and nine times. The V and J genes are TRBV18 and TRBJ2-1, with no clear D. Trimming cost V 5 bases and J 10 bases, with 12 bases left between them. Per the germline V gene, CDR1 is KGHSH and CDR2 is LQKENI. The CDR3 length is 12 residues. CDR3 bases: TGTGCCAGCTCAGTGTTGAGCGAGGAGCAGTTCTTC. Residues: CASSVLSEEQFF. Looking up the rest from reference TRBV18 and TRBJ2-1 gives the full variable domain: NAGVMQNPRHLVRRRGQEARLRCSPMKGHSHVYWYRQLPEEGLKFMVYLQKENIIDESGMPKERFSAEFPKEGPSILRIQQVVRGDSAAYFCASSVLSEEQFFGPGTRLTVL.

This chain connects TRBV11-2 to TRBJ2-3; no definite D call. Trimming removed 5 bases at V and 0 bases at J, with 9 bases between. CDR1 and CDR2 (germline): SGHAT, FQNNGV. CDR3 length: 14 residues. The CDR3 sequence is CASSLLGSTDTQYF. CDR3 DNA sequence: TGTGCCAGCAGCCTGCTTGGAAGCACAGATACGCAGTATTTT.

This clonotype was seen at least ten times. The rearrangement uses TRBV29-1 and TRBJ1-1, with a possible D match to TRBD1 (5 bases). The germline V and J ends were trimmed by 6 bases and 3 bases, with 11 bases remaining between them. Germline CDR1 reads SQVTM; CDR2 reads ANQGSEA. The length of the CDR3 is 12 residues. The CDR3 region is CSVQLGDTEAFF. The CDR3 nucleotides are TGCAGCGTGCAATTGGGGGACACTGAAGCTTTCTTT.

The gene calls are TRBV4-3 and TRBJ2-1; 11 bases fit TRBD2. There are 16 residues in the CDR3. With V trimmed by 1 base and J by 8 bases, 7 bases remained unmatched. In germline, CDR1 is LGHNA, CDR2 YSLEER. The CDR3 DNA reads as TGCGCCAGCAGCCAAGCCTATAGCGGGGGGGGCTATGAGCAGTTCTTC. It encodes CASSQAYSGGGYEQFF.

The rearrangement links TRBV6-5 to TRBJ2-7; TRBD2 might be the D (5 bases). The CDR3 sequence is 14 residues long. CDR1 is MNHEY and CDR2 is SVGAGI in the germline V gene. The V gene lost 0 bases and the J gene lost 7 bases, with 13 bases spanning the gap. The DNA for the CDR3 is TGTGCCAGCAGTTACTCTCGGGGTCCGGGGGAGCAGTACTTC. It codes for CASSYSRGPGEQYF.

This clonotype was counted ten times or more. V and J are TRBV3-1 and TRBJ1-6; D uncertain. From germline, CDR1 is LGHDT and CDR2 YNNKEL (reference sequence). The CDR3 runs 15 residues. V was shortened by 0 bases and J by 6 bases, with 9 bases between the two germline ends. CDR3 loop: CASSQEGRFNSPLHF. The CDR3 DNA reads as TGTGCCAGCAGCCAAGAAGGACGTTTTAATTCACCCCTCCACTTT. The full variable domain, rest sourced from reference TRBV3-1 and TRBJ1-6, is DTAVSQTPKYLVTQMGNDKSIKCEQNLGHDTMYWYKQDSKKFLKIMFSYNNKELIINETVPNRFSPKSPDKAHLNLHINSLELGDSAVYFCASSQEGRFNSPLHFGNGTRLTVT.

The chain combines TRBV28 with TRBJ2-2; no clear D. The length of the CDR3 is 14 residues. Germline V gene sequence: CDR1 MDHEN, CDR2 SYDVKM. V lost 8 bases to trimming and J lost 6 bases, with 16 bases between them. DNA for the CDR3: TGTGCCAGCTCAGGTCCCTTGTCGGCCGGGGAGCTGTTTTTT. The encoded protein is CASSGPLSAGELFF.

This clonotype was seen only a few times. This chain joins TRBV5-5 and TRBJ2-5; D might be TRBD1 (5 bases). V was trimmed by 3 bases and J by 2 bases, leaving 17 bases between them. This CDR3 comprises 16 residues. Germline V lookup: CDR1 SGHKS, CDR2 YYEKEE (reference sequence). CDR3 in DNA: TGTGCCAGCAGCTACCAAGGTACAGGTCTACAAGAGACCCAGTACTTC. Amino acids: CASSYQGTGLQETQYF.

This clonotype was counted only a few times. The rearrangement links TRBV6-1 to TRBJ1-2; D perhaps matches TRBD1 (6 bases). Trimming took off 6 bases at V and 4 bases at J, with 15 bases between the two ends. Germline V lookup: CDR1 MNHNS, CDR2 SASEGT. CDR3 length: 14 residues. The CDR3 DNA reads TGTGCCAGCAGGGTATGGGACACCCTCTATGGCTACACCTTC. Translating it yields CASRVWDTLYGYTF.

At least ten counts were recorded for this clonotype. The V call is TRBV27, the J call TRBJ2-7; unclear D gene. CDR3 length equals 16 residues. CDR1 and CDR2 from the germline V gene are MNHEY and SMNVEV (reference sequence). V lost 5 bases and J lost 5, with 22 bases in between. CDR3: CASSPSAGPVLNEQYF. The CDR3 DNA sequence: TGTGCCAGCAGTCCTTCCGCCGGGCCGGTTTTAAACGAGCAGTACTTC.

The chain uses TRBV7-2 and TRBJ2-1, with D perhaps matching TRBD1 (5 bases). The CDR3 extends over 13 amino acids. Germline V gene data show CDR1 as SGHTA and CDR2 as FQGNSA. V was pared by 1 base and J by 14 bases, with 15 bases between. DNA of the CDR3: TGTGCCAGCAGCTTAGAATTCAGGTCAGGGAAGTTCTTC. It translates to CASSLEFRSGKFF.

This clonotype has just a few counts. This chain links TRBV7-2 with TRBJ2-3; either TRBD1 or TRBD2 may fit D (5 bases each). The CDR3 consists of 15 residues. Germline values: CDR1 SGHTA, CDR2 FQGNSA. With 5 bases removed from V and 1 base from J, the gap between germline ends came to 13 bases. The CDR3 DNA sequence: TGTGCCAGCAGCCCGGTGGGGGACCGCACAGATACGCAGTATTTT. Translation: CASSPVGDRTDTQYF.

The gene calls are TRBV9 and TRBJ2-5; TRBD2 aligns across 11 bases. CDR3 length equals 16 residues. Germline CDR1 is SGDLS and CDR2 is YYNGEE. Unmatched junction bases numbered 6, after V lost 0 bases and J lost 5 bases. The CDR3 region has the DNA TGTGCCAGCAGCGTAGAACTAGCGGGAGCCAGTGAGACCCAGTACTTC. This gives the protein CASSVELAGASETQYF.

The chain has TRBV11-1 and TRBJ1-1; D is unresolved. Deletions cut 0 bases from V and 1 base from J, with 3 bases between. CDR1 and CDR2 (germline): SGHAT, FQDESV (reference sequence). The length of the CDR3 is 13 residues. In DNA, the CDR3 is TGTGCCAGCAGCTTAGCAGCGAACACTGAAGCTTTCTTT. Amino acid sequence: CASSLAANTEAFF. The whole variable domain, filled in from reference TRBV11-1 and TRBJ1-1, reads EAEVAQSPRYKITEKSQAVAFWCDPISGHATLYWYRQILGQGPELLVQFQDESVVDDSQLPKDRFSAERLKGVDSTLKIQPAELGDSAMYLCASSLAANTEAFFGQGTRLTVV.

This chain links TRBV5-1 with TRBJ2-7, with D perhaps TRBD1 (5 bases). The CDR3 loop spans 13 amino acids. CDR1 and CDR2 from the germline V gene are SGHRS and YFSETQ. Between the trimmed V and J ends, which lost 5 bases and 4 bases, there was a span of 13 bases. The DNA for the CDR3 is TGCGCCAGCAGTAGGGGATGGTCTTACGAGCAGTACTTC. It translates to CASSRGWSYEQYF.

This clonotype has a handful of counts. V and J are TRBV7-9 and TRBJ1-4; the D gene is possibly TRBD1 (5 bases). Trimming pared 2 bases from V and 8 bases from J, leaving 15 bases between. Germline CDR1 and CDR2: SEHNR and FQNEAQ (reference sequence). CDR3 length: 15 residues. Here the CDR3 reads CASSLYQGRDEKLFF. In nucleotides, the CDR3 is TGTGCCAGCAGCTTATACCAGGGCAGGGACGAAAAACTGTTTTTT.

The chain joins TRBV30 to TRBJ1-1; 8 positions agree with TRBD1. V trimming: 3 bases; J trimming: 1 base; junction bases outside the gene matches: 4. Germline lookup yields CDR1 GTSNPN and CDR2 SVGIG (reference sequence). The CDR3 consists of 14 residues. The DNA of the CDR3 is TGTGCCTGGAGCATGGACAGGGCGAACACTGAAGCTTTCTTT. Protein product: CAWSMDRANTEAFF.